This entry describes one T cell receptor beta chain. Antigen: not known. The data stem from a study of shared clonotypes between healthy human individuals. Study in general: CD4 naive and CD4 memory each took three plates per donor, while CD8 naive took two and CD8 memory one.

The repertoire was sequenced with immunoSEQ multiplex PCR; TCRdb's copy has only in-frame clones and lacks some. This table holds millions of clones, less than 95% found once. Study-wide findings and caveats: Investigators expected sequencing depth to affect clonotype sharing among donors. Shared across a handful of donors were around 5% of the naive CD4 clonotypes. Rarefaction analysis demonstrated incomplete sorted-subset sequencing notwithstanding large depth.

The CDR3 loop spans 14 amino acids. V was pared by 0 bases and J by 2 bases, with 8 bases between. Germline V gene lookup returns CDR1 SGHAT and CDR2 FQNNGV. Terminally differentiated effector memory CD45RA+ cells were excluded from the naive CD8 cells, which were CD45RO-negative and positively selected for CCR7. Source material: naive CD8+ T cells sorted from blood. The receptor was isolated from a man in his late teens or twenties in good health. V gene TRBV11-2 combines with J gene TRBJ2-7; D is unclear. In DNA form, the CDR3 reads TGTGCCAGCAGCTTAGATCATGGAGCCTACGAGCAGTACTTC. This codes for CASSLDHGAYEQYF.